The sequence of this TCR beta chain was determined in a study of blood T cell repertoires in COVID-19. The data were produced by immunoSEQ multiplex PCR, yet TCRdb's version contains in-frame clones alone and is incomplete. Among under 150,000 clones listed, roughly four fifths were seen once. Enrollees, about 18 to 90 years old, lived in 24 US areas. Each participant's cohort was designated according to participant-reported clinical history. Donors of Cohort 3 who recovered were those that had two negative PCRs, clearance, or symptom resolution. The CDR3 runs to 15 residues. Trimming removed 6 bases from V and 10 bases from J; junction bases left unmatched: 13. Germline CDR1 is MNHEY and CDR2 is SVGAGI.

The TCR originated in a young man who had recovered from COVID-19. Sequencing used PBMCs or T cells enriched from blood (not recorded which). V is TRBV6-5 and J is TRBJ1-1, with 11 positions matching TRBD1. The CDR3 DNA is TGTGCCAGCAGCCCGAGGACAGGGGGCGCGAAAGGAGCTTTCTTT. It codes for CASSPRTGGAKGAFF.